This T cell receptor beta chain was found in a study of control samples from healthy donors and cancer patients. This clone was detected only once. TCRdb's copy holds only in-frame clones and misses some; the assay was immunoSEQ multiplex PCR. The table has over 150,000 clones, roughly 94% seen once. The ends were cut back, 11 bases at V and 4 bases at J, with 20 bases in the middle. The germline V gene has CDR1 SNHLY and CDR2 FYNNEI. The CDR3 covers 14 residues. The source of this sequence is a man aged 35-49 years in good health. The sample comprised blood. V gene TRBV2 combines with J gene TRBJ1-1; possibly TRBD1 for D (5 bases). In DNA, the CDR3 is TGTGCCGGAGGAGGGCGGTCCGGGGCCACTGAAGCTTTCTTT. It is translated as CAGGGRSGATEAFF.